The rows below give T cell receptor beta chains drawn from one sample of a study of shared clonotypes between healthy human individuals. Data came from immunoSEQ multiplex PCR; TCRdb stores just in-frame clones and leaves some out. The sample includes 330,000 or so clones, around 70% of them seen just once. The specimen was memory CD4+ T cells sorted from blood. The receptors here all came from a man aged 30-40 years in good health. The CDR3 runs from the conserved cysteine through the conserved F or W. The D gene is left open where the match is weak. The size of a clone is reported for some rows only, either as once, few or many, or as a class for expanded clones.

J gene: TRBJ1-2
D gene: TRBD1
V gene: TRBV30
clone size: NA
CDR3 protein: CAWGGTGASGYTF
CDR3 DNA: TGTGCCTGGGGAGGGACAGGGGCTTCTGGCTACACCTTC

J gene: TRBJ2-7
D gene: NA
V gene: TRBV29-1
clone size: NA
CDR3 protein: CSVGPGEIGYEQYF
CDR3 DNA: TGCAGCGTTGGCCCAGGGGAAATAGGATACGAGCAGTACTTC

J gene: TRBJ2-7
D gene: NA
V gene: TRBV5-4
clone size: few
CDR3 protein: CASSQYPQQYF
CDR3 DNA: TGTGCCAGCAGCCAGTACCCGCAGCAGTACTTC

J gene: TRBJ1-1
D gene: NA
V gene: TRBV2
clone size: NA
CDR3 protein: CASSELTGDTEAFF
CDR3 DNA: TGTGCCAGCAGTGAATTGACAGGAGACACTGAAGCTTTCTTT

J gene: TRBJ2-2
D gene: NA
V gene: TRBV6-5
clone size: few
CDR3 protein: CAAGRGYTGELFF
CDR3 DNA: TGTGCCGCCGGGCGGGGCTACACCGGGGAGCTGTTTTTT

J gene: TRBJ1-5
D gene: NA
V gene: TRBV2
clone size: NA
CDR3 protein: CASSPDSNQPQHF
CDR3 DNA: TGTGCCAGCAGTCCTGATAGCAATCAGCCCCAGCATTTT

J gene: TRBJ2-3
D gene: TRBD2
V gene: TRBV7-2
clone size: NA
CDR3 protein: CASSLAGGPTDTQYF
CDR3 DNA: TGTGCCAGCAGCTTAGCGGGAGGGCCAACAGATACGCAGTATTTT

J gene: TRBJ1-2
D gene: NA
V gene: TRBV28
clone size: few
CDR3 protein: CASSTTTKDWTANYYGYTF
CDR3 DNA: TGTGCCAGCAGCACGACAACTAAAGATTGGACAGCCAATTACTATGGCTACACCTTC

J gene: TRBJ2-1
D gene: TRBD2
V gene: TRBV7-2
clone size: NA
CDR3 protein: CASSYRTSGYNEQFF
CDR3 DNA: TGTGCCAGCAGCTACCGGACTAGCGGCTACAATGAGCAGTTCTTC

J gene: TRBJ2-6
D gene: NA
V gene: TRBV5-6
clone size: NA
CDR3 protein: CASSFSVGANVLTF
CDR3 DNA: TGTGCCAGCAGCTTTAGCGTTGGGGCCAACGTCCTGACTTTC

J gene: TRBJ1-1
D gene: NA
V gene: TRBV19
clone size: NA
CDR3 protein: CASSIGRLNTEAFF
CDR3 DNA: TGTGCCAGTAGTATAGGCAGGCTGAACACTGAAGCTTTCTTT

J gene: TRBJ1-2
D gene: TRBD1
V gene: TRBV19
clone size: NA
CDR3 protein: CASSVEQGANYGYTF
CDR3 DNA: TGTGCCAGTAGTGTCGAACAGGGGGCGAACTATGGCTACACCTTC

J gene: TRBJ1-5
D gene: NA
V gene: TRBV28
clone size: NA
CDR3 protein: CASSLIGLSSQPQHF
CDR3 DNA: TGTGCCAGCAGTTTGATCGGGTTGAGCTCTCAGCCCCAGCATTTT

J gene: TRBJ2-7
D gene: TRBD1
V gene: TRBV7-2
clone size: NA
CDR3 protein: CASSRRSGTGGIYEQYF
CDR3 DNA: TGTGCCAGCAGCCGACGATCCGGGACAGGGGGCATATACGAGCAGTACTTC

J gene: TRBJ2-7
D gene: TRBD2
V gene: TRBV25-1
clone size: once
CDR3 protein: CASSLAGGGNEQYF
CDR3 DNA: TGTGCCAGCAGTTTAGCGGGAGGAGGCAACGAGCAGTACTTC

J gene: TRBJ2-2
D gene: TRBD2
V gene: TRBV5-1
clone size: NA
CDR3 protein: CASSLAFSGITGELFF
CDR3 DNA: TGCGCCAGCAGCTTGGCTTTTAGCGGGATTACCGGGGAGCTGTTTTTT

J gene: TRBJ2-7
D gene: NA
V gene: TRBV28
clone size: NA
CDR3 protein: CASSFSVSLLRGSYEQYF
CDR3 DNA: TGTGCCAGCAGTTTTTCTGTGAGTCTCCTACGGGGCTCCTACGAGCAGTACTTC

J gene: TRBJ2-3
D gene: NA
V gene: TRBV10-3
clone size: NA
CDR3 protein: CAISVSVSTDTQYF
CDR3 DNA: TGTGCCATCAGTGTGAGTGTGAGCACAGATACGCAGTATTTT

J gene: TRBJ1-3
D gene: NA
V gene: TRBV6-5
clone size: NA
CDR3 protein: CASTTVRGAGNTIYF
CDR3 DNA: TGTGCCAGCACCACGGTCCGGGGCGCTGGAAACACCATATATTTT

J gene: TRBJ2-7
D gene: TRBD2
V gene: TRBV6-5
clone size: once
CDR3 protein: CASSYDSVGRAYEQYF
CDR3 DNA: TGTGCCAGCAGTTACGATTCTGTGGGGAGGGCCTACGAGCAGTACTTC